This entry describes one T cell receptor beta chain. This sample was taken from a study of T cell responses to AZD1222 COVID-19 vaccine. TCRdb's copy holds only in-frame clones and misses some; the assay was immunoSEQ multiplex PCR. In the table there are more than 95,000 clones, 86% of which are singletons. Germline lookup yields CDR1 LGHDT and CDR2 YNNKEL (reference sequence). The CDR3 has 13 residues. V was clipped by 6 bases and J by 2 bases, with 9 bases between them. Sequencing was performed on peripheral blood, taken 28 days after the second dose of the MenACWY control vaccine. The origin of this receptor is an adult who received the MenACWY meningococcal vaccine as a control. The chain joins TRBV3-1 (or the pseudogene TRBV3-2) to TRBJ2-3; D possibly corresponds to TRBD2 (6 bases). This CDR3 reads CASSRLDTDTQYF. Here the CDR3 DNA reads TGTGCCAGCAGTCGACTAGACACAGATACGCAGTATTTT.